This TCR beta chain is from a study of blood T cell repertoires in COVID-19. Study summary: Samples came from the United States, Italy and Spain, spanning acute and convalescent COVID-19. Sample material is recorded as cDNA or gDNA derived from T cells, B-cell-depleted T cells, or PBMCs.

Sequencing was performed with immunoSEQ multiplex PCR; in TCRdb, only in-frame clones are kept and a portion is missing. The sample contains about 210,000 clones, 75% to 85% of which appear only once. With 4 bases removed from V and 5 bases from J, the gap between germline ends came to 14 bases. CDR3 length equals 13 residues. From germline, CDR1 is GTSNPN and CDR2 SVGIG (reference sequence). The V call is TRBV30, the J call TRBJ1-1; D remains unclear. The TCR was taken from a human donor in a cohort sampled during active COVID-19. Sequenced sample: peripheral blood. The CDR3 here is CAWTRALGTEAFF. DNA for the CDR3: TGTGCCTGGACGAGGGCCCTGGGGACTGAAGCTTTCTTT.